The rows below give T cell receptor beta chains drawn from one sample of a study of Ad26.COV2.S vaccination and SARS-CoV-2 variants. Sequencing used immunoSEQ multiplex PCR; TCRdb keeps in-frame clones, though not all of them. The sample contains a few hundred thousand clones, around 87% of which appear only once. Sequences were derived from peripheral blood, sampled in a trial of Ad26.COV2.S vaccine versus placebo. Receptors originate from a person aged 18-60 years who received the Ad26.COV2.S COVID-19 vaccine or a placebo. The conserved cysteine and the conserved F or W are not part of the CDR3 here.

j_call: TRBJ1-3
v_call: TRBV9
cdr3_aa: ASSLRRGADSGNTIY

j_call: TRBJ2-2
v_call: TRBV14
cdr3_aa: ASNRASEAGELF

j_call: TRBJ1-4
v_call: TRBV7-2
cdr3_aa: ASSLGAVNEKLF

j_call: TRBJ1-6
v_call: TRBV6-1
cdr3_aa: ASSEGILSSYNSPLH

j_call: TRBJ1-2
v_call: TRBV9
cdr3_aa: ASSVPGRSGGGYT

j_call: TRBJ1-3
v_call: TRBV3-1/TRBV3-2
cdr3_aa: ASSQEATSGNTIY

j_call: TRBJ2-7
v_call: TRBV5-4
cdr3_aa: ASSKERGLSYEQY

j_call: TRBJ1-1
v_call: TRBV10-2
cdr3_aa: ASSEQGNTEAF

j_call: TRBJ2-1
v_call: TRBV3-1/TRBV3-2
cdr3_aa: ASSPSGVYNEQF

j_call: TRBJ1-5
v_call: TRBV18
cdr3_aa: ASSPRRTGAGQPQH

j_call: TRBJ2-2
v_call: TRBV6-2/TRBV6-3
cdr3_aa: ASSSSLAGPNTGELF

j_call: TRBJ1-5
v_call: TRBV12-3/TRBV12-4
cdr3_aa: ASSFNPEAGRH

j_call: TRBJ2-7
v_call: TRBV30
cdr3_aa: ACRDRNYEQY

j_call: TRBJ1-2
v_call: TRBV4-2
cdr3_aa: ASRGQAGDGYT

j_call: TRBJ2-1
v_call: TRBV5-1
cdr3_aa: ASSPRPGDYNEQF

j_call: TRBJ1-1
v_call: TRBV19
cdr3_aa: ASSPDRGRANTEAF

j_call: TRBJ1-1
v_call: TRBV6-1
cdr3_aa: ASSEDRGGSTEAF

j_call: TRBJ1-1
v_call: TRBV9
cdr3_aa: ASSVDAGRGNTEAF

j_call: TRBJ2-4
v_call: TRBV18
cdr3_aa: ASSQNLADAKNIQY

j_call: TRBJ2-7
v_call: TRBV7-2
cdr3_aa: ASSLSQGAPHEQY

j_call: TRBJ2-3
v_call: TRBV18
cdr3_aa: ASSRTGGTDTQY

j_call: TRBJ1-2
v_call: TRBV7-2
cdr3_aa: ASSYQRGGYT

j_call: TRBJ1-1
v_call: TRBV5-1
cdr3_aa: ASSLRPQGNTEAF